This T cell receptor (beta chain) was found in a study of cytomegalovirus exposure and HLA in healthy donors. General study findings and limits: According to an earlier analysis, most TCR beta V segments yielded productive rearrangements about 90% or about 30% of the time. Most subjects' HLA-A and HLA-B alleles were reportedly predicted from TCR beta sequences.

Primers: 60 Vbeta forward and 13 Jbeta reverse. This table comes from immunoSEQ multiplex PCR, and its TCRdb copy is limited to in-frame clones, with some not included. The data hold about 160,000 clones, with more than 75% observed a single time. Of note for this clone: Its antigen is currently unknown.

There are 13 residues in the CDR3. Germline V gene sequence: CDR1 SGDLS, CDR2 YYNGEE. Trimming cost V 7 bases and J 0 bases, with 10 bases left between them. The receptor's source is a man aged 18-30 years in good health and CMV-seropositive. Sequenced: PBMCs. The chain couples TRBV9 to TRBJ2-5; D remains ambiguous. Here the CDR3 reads CASANQDQETQYF. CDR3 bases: TGTGCCAGCGCCAACCAGGACCAAGAGACCCAGTACTTC.